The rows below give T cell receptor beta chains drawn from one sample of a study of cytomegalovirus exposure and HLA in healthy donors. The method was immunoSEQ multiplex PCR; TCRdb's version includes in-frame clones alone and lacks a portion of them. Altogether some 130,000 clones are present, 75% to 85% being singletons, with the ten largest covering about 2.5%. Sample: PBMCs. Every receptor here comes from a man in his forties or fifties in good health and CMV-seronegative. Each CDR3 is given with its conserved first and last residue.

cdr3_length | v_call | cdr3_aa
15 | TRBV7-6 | CASSLVSGYQETQYF
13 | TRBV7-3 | CASSSDQGGAQYF
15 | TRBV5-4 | CASSTGQGRGAPLHF
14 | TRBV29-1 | CSVAGYASYNEQFF
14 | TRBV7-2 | CASTWGQEFDEQYF
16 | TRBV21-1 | CASSKGPIDSFYEQYF
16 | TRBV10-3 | CAISDGLAGGVDTQYF
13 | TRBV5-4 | CASSSPGQGGYTF
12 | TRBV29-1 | CSARTGFETQYF
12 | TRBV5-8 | CASQFLSPEAFF
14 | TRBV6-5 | CATSPRSGTGEQYF
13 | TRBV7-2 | CASSSGQIYEQYF
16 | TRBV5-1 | CASSLSGLSGGNTIYF
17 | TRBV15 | CATSRAGRLGRADEQYF
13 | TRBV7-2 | CATGRGTSYEQYF
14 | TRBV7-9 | CASSLGQGNGEAFF
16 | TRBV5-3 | CARSKAVFGGTYGYTF
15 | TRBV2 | CASSSVAGGLGTQYF
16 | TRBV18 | CASSPSAAGAKNIQYF
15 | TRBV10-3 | CAIAGGQGGDQPQHF
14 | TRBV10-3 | CAISSQGGQETQYF
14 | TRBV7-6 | CASSLVGLSAEQFF
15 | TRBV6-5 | CASRVREYSNQPQHF
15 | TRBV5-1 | CASSPGGATGNTIYF
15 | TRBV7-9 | CASSLARGTAETQYF
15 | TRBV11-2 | CASSSLTGSFSEAFF
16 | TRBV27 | CASSFRLGGYNSPLHF
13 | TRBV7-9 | CASSFAEVGEAFF
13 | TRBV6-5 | CASSYSDPGTQYF
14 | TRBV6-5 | CASSYLRHSGEQYF
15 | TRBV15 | CATSRGGQGNSPLHF
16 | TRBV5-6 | CASSSETGRNNEKLFF
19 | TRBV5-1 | CASSSGTGGWGANTGELFF
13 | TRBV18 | CASSPPGSDEQYF
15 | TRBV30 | CAWSVSAASNQPQHF
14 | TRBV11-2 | CASSLGARGDGYTF
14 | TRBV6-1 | CASSEGDTYQPQHF
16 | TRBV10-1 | CATLGEDGFGNQPQHF
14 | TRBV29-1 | CSASRQFANYGYTF
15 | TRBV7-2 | CASSPAGDTAYEQYF
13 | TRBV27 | CATSPGTDYEQYF
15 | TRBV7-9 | CASSLQGHMNTEAFF